A single sample gave rise to the 3 T cell receptor beta chains below, sequenced in a study of cytomegalovirus exposure and HLA in healthy donors. The PCR ran on 60 Vbeta and 13 Jbeta primers. The data were produced by immunoSEQ multiplex PCR, yet TCRdb's version contains in-frame clones alone and is incomplete. The table records about 94,000 clones, 6% to 9% of them present only once. The material sequenced was PBMCs. The source is a man between 50 and 59 years old in good health and CMV-seronegative.

The DNA for the CDR3 is TGTGCCAGCAGGATGGGACTGGGGGGACAAGAGACCCAGTACTTC. Its protein product is CASRMGLGGQETQYF. The chain employs TRBV5-6 and TRBJ2-5, with D perhaps matching TRBD2 (6 bases). Trimming left V 5 bases short and J 2 bases short, with 16 bases between. The CDR3 has 15 residues. Germline V gene lookup returns CDR1 SGHDT and CDR2 YYEEEE.

This clone appeared a few times. The rearrangement uses TRBV5-1 and TRBJ2-1; D might be TRBD2 (6 bases). V shed 0 bases and J shed 8 bases, with 15 bases lying between them. The CDR3 covers 15 residues. Germline V lookup: CDR1 SGHRS, CDR2 YFSETQ. The CDR3 loop is CASSLVAGIIDEQFF. CDR3 nucleotide sequence: TGCGCCAGCAGCTTGGTGGCGGGGATTATCGATGAGCAGTTCTTC.

The gene calls are TRBV5-4 and TRBJ2-7; tentative D call: TRBD1 (6 bases). V lost 4 bases to trimming and J lost 1 base, with 12 bases between them. This CDR3 has 14 residues. Germline V gene lookup returns CDR1 SGHNT and CDR2 YYREEE (reference sequence). The CDR3 nucleotides are TGTGCCAGCAGCCCGGACAGTGCGTCCTACGAGCAGTACTTC. Amino acid sequence: CASSPDSASYEQYF.